Presented here are 13 T cell receptor beta chains from one specimen sequenced in a study of T cell repertoires in cytomegalovirus infection. These TCRs' antigens remain unknown. TCRdb re-called the reads through MiXCR, storing one row per CDR3 protein. Of 900,000 to 950,000 distinct CDR3 sequences detected, 31% appear once; the ten largest clones hold about 14%. The material was cultured CD8+ T cells from PBMCs, obtained from culture after CMV antigen stimulation. The receptors here all came from a human donor in good health (CMV status not recorded). Some clones in this sample may be carry-over from other donors' samples.

This chain uses TRBV7-8 with TRBJ2-7, with D tentatively TRBD1 (5 bases). V was pared by 1 base and J by 4 bases, with 11 bases between. CDR1 SGHVS and CDR2 FQNEAQ come from the germline V gene. The CDR3 runs 14 residues. CDR3 nucleotides: TGTGCCAGCAGCTTAGTCCAGGGTTCGTACGAGCAGTACGTC. This encodes CASSLVQGSYEQYV.

This clonotype turned up a few times. The chain combines TRBV6-6 with TRBJ2-7, with 9 bases identical to TRBD1. The CDR3 consists of 15 residues. In germline, CDR1 is MNHNY, CDR2 SVGAGI (reference sequence). The V and J ends lost 6 bases and 1 base, in that order; junction bases with no gene match: 7. The CDR3 here is CASRLGQGSSYEQYV. CDR3 coding DNA: TGTGCCAGCAGACTGGGACAGGGAAGTTCCTACGAGCAGTACGTC.

The genes are TRBV5-6 and TRBJ1-5, with D uncertain. The CDR3 runs 14 residues. Trimming removed 0 bases at V and 10 bases at J, with 14 bases between. CDR1 is SGHDT and CDR2 is YYEEEE in the germline V gene. CDR3 sequence (DNA): TGTGCCAGCAGCTTGGGAGAGGGATTCAATCCCCAGCATTTT. This translates into CASSLGEGFNPQHF.

The chain is built from TRBV5-6 and TRBJ2-7, with TRBD1 matching 11 bases. Germline V gene data show CDR1 as SGHDT and CDR2 as YYEEEE. The CDR3 covers 14 residues. The J segment lost 6 bases and the V segment lost 3 bases, leaving 5 bases of the junction unmatched. Here the CDR3 DNA reads TGTGCCAGCAGCTCCGGGACAGGGGGGGGCGAGCAGTACTTC. Its protein product is CASSSGTGGGEQYF. Supplemented by reference TRBV5-6 and TRBJ2-7, the full variable domain reads DAGVTQSPTHLIKTRGQQVTLRCSPKSGHDTVSWYQQALGQGPQFIFQYYEEEERQRGNFPDRFSGHQFPNYSSELNVNALLLGDSALYLCASSSGTGGGEQYFGPGTRLTVT.

In this sample, this clonotype turned up a few times. V usage is TRBV7-9 and J usage is TRBJ1-2; D is unresolved. From germline, CDR1 is SEHNR and CDR2 FQNEAQ (reference sequence). The CDR3 is made up of 14 amino acids. V was clipped by 2 bases and J by 1 base, with 8 bases between them. The CDR3 sequence is CASSLKSFNYGYTF. In nucleotides, the CDR3 is TGTGCCAGCAGCTTAAAAAGTTTTAACTATGGCTACACCTTC.

This clonotype was detected many times. The V and J genes are TRBV7-8 and TRBJ2-4, with D perhaps TRBD1 (5 bases). The V end lost 5 bases, the J end lost 1 base, and 15 bases lay between the germline ends. The CDR3 contains 16 residues. Germline V gives CDR1 SGHVS, CDR2 FQNEAQ. CDR3 nucleotide sequence: TGTGCCAGCAGCCTAGGGGCCGGTGGGGCCAAAAACATTCAGTACTTC. This codes for CASSLGAGGAKNIQYF.

This clonotype has just a few counts. This chain links TRBV19 with TRBJ2-7, with 9 bases aligning to TRBD2. This CDR3 has 11 residues. Per germline, CDR1 LNHDA and CDR2 SQIVND (reference sequence). The CDR3 spells CASGGPYEQYF. DNA of the CDR3: TGTGCTAGCGGGGGACCCTACGAGCAGTACTTC.

With respect to this clonotype: Its ends do not fully match the called genes, so a read error is possible. The CDR3: CANSPGRIPYEQYF. DNA of the CDR3: TGTGCCAACAGTCCGGGGCGGATACCCTACGAGCAGTACTTC. The chain links TRBV27 to TRBJ2-7; D possibly uses TRBD1 or TRBD2 (5 bases each). The CDR3 spans 14 residues. Germline V gene lookup returns CDR1 MNHEY and CDR2 SMNVEV (reference sequence).

The chain has TRBV27 and TRBJ2-1; D possibly uses TRBD1 or TRBD2 (6 bases each). The V end lost 4 bases, the J end lost 8 bases, and 12 bases lay between the germline ends. This CDR3 comprises 13 residues. Germline loops: CDR1 MNHEY, CDR2 SMNVEV (reference sequence). The CDR3 spells CASSSFGGYEQFF. As DNA, the CDR3 is TGTGCCAGCAGTTCCTTCGGGGGCTATGAGCAGTTCTTC.

This clonotype appeared many times. The chain uses TRBV7-8 and TRBJ2-1, with 8 nucleotides matching TRBD2. Germline V gene lookup returns CDR1 SGHVS and CDR2 FQNEAQ. The CDR3 has 14 residues. The trim removed 3 bases at V and 3 bases at J, leaving 1 base unmatched. The DNA for the CDR3 is TGTGCCAGCAGCTTGCGGGGGGTCTACAATGAGCAGTTCTTC. This codes for CASSLRGVYNEQFF.

This clonotype showed up many times. V and J are TRBV7-8 and TRBJ2-3; no reliable D call. The V gene's germline CDR1 is SGHVS and CDR2 FQNEAQ. This CDR3 has 15 residues. The V and J ends lost 2 bases and 2 bases respectively, with 11 bases between them. The CDR3 loop reads CASSLMNSYTDTQYF. The CDR3 DNA reads as TGTGCCAGCAGCTTAATGAACAGCTACACAGATACGCAGTATTTT.

V is TRBV20-1 and J is TRBJ2-4, with unresolved D. V lost 2 bases and J 0 bases, leaving 8 bases between the germline ends. The CDR3 consists of 14 residues. From germline, CDR1 is DFQATT and CDR2 SNEGSKA (reference sequence). Here the CDR3 reads CSARLPIAKNIQYF. CDR3 nucleotides: TGCAGTGCTAGACTTCCTATAGCCAAAAACATTCAGTACTTC.

There are many counts of this clonotype. This chain connects TRBV3-1 to TRBJ2-1, with 9 nucleotides matching TRBD2. The CDR3 consists of 14 residues. Germline V gene data show CDR1 as LGHDT and CDR2 as YNNKEL (reference sequence). V trimming: 1 base; J trimming: 9 bases; junction bases outside the gene matches: 4. The CDR3 nucleotides read TGTGCCAGCAGCCAAGGGGCTAGCGGGGTTGAGCAGTTCTTC. Translation: CASSQGASGVEQFF.